One T cell receptor beta chain is described in this entry. This sample stems from a study of control samples from healthy donors and cancer patients. The CDR3 spans 13 residues. Trimming took 3 bases from V and 4 from J, leaving 6 bases between them. Clones were read by immunoSEQ multiplex PCR, and TCRdb kept only the in-frame ones, dropping some. In the table there are under 70,000 clones, roughly 86% of which are singletons. This chain links TRBV12-3 or TRBV12-4 with TRBJ2-2; D ambiguous. What was sequenced was blood. This clonotype was obtained from a man aged 45 to 65 in good health. The CDR3 protein is CASSFFPTGELFF. The CDR3 region has the DNA TGTGCCAGCAGTTTTTTCCCCACCGGGGAGCTGTTTTTT.